The 19 T cell receptor beta chains below were found in one sample sequenced in a study of T cells in Graves' hyperthyroidism and ophthalmopathy. Template material for amplifying TCR beta CDR3 regions consisted of RNA transcripts. Initially, a first-round RT-PCR of the TCR CDR3 employed the HTBI primer set. MiXCR, run by TCRdb on the multiplex PCR reads, gives a single entry per CDR3 protein. The sample shows about 380,000 distinct CDR3 sequences, around a sixth of them seen only once. Sequenced input: blood. These receptors were collected from a man in his late teens or twenties with Graves' ophthalmopathy.

This clonotype has ten or more counts. This chain connects TRBV6-1 to TRBJ1-2; D is unresolved. Germline V gene data show CDR1 as MNHNS and CDR2 as SASEGT. V was clipped by 5 bases and J by 0 bases, with 13 bases between them. This CDR3 has 15 residues. The chain's CDR3 is CASSPLGGSNYGYTF. CDR3 coding DNA: TGTGCCAGCAGTCCTCTGGGAGGGTCTAACTATGGCTACACCTTC.

This clonotype was counted many times. The V call is TRBV7-3, the J call TRBJ2-5, with D possibly being TRBD1 or TRBD2 (5 bases each). The germline V and J ends were trimmed by 3 bases and 3 bases, with 8 bases remaining between them. The CDR3 totals 13 residues. CDR1 and CDR2 (germline): SGHTA, FQGTGA. Here the CDR3 reads CASSFRGEETQYF. CDR3 nucleotide sequence: TGTGCCAGCAGCTTCAGAGGGGAAGAGACCCAGTACTTC.

The V gene is TRBV9, the J gene TRBJ2-7, with 8 bases identical to TRBD1. The germline CDR1 and CDR2 sequences are SGDLS and YYNGEE. J lost 7 bases, V lost 4 bases, and 7 bases had no gene match. CDR3 length: 13 amino acids. This CDR3 is CASSSRTGLEQYF. CDR3 DNA: TGTGCCAGCAGCTCGCGGACAGGGTTAGAGCAGTACTTC.

This clonotype was detected ten times or more. The V gene is TRBV12-3 or TRBV12-4, the J gene TRBJ2-4; D unclear. The CDR3 spans 14 residues. V was cut by 8 bases and J by 2 bases, with 13 bases left in between. For the CDR3, the DNA is TGTGCCAGCCGCGTAGGCGGAACCAAAAACATTCAGTACTTC. Translated: CASRVGGTKNIQYF.

This clonotype was recorded many times. The J gene is TRBJ1-5, the V gene TRBV5-1, with a tentative D call TRBD1 (5 bases). The CDR3 sequence is 16 residues long. Germline V gene sequence: CDR1 SGHRS, CDR2 YFSETQ. Deletions cut 4 bases from V and 0 bases from J, with 14 bases between. CDR3 protein: CASSPGGSYSNQPQHF. The CDR3 DNA is TGCGCCAGCAGCCCTGGGGGTTCATATAGCAATCAGCCCCAGCATTTT.

The CDR3 DNA follows: TGTGCCAGCAGCCCTATTACCGGTTCTAACTATGGCTACACCTTC. Its protein is CASSPITGSNYGYTF. V is TRBV4-2 and J is TRBJ1-2; D remains ambiguous. Germline values: CDR1 LGHNA, CDR2 YNFKEQ. The V end was cut by 4 bases, the J end by 0 bases, with 12 bases between. CDR3 length: 15 residues.

This clonotype showed up many times. CDR3 DNA: TGTGCCAGCAGTGATATAGAGGAGACCCAGTACTTC. It specifies CASSDIEETQYF. The V gene is TRBV2, the J gene TRBJ2-5; D is unresolved. Trimming shortened V by 3 bases and J by 5 bases, and 7 bases separated the two germline ends. The CDR3 totals 12 residues. Germline V gene lookup returns CDR1 SNHLY and CDR2 FYNNEI.

The chain uses TRBV5-8 and TRBJ2-1; D may match TRBD1 or TRBD2 (6 bases each). Deletions cut 0 bases from V and 4 bases from J, with 11 bases between. The CDR3 extends over 15 amino acids. The germline CDR1 and CDR2 sequences are SGHTS and YDEGEE. CDR3 sequence (DNA): TGTGCCAGCAGCTTGGTGCAGGGGACTTACAATGAGCAGTTCTTC. It encodes CASSLVQGTYNEQFF.

At least ten counts were recorded for this clonotype. This CDR3 reads CASSLKRDGTDGYTF. DNA for the CDR3: TGCGCCAGCAGCTTAAAACGGGACGGGACGGATGGCTACACCTTC. The gene calls are TRBV5-1 and TRBJ1-2, with D possibly being TRBD1 (5 bases). The germline V and J ends were trimmed by 2 bases and 6 bases, with 17 bases remaining between them. This CDR3 comprises 15 residues. CDR1 and CDR2 (germline): SGHRS, YFSETQ.

This CDR3 reads CASSQVSTTNEKLFF. CDR3 nucleotide sequence: TGCGCCAGCAGCCAAGTTAGTACAACTAATGAAAAACTGTTTTTT. This chain connects TRBV4-1 to TRBJ1-4; D gene uncertain. The germline V and J ends were trimmed by 1 base and 0 bases, with 6 bases remaining between them. The CDR3 contains 15 residues. Germline values: CDR1 MGHRA, CDR2 YSYEKL.

This clonotype was observed many times. The chain combines TRBV5-5 with TRBJ1-4; D might be TRBD1 (6 bases). This CDR3 is 13 amino acids long. Per germline, CDR1 SGHKS and CDR2 YYEKEE (reference sequence). The V gene lost 4 bases and the J gene lost 8 bases, with 12 bases spanning the gap. Here the CDR3 DNA reads TGTGCCAGCAGCACCGCCGGGACAGAAAAACTGTTTTTT. Translating it yields CASSTAGTEKLFF.

V and J are TRBV7-6 and TRBJ2-7, with D possibly TRBD1 on 6 matching bases. The CDR3 sequence is 14 residues long. Trimming stripped 3 bases from V and 5 bases from J, with 14 bases between. Germline loops: CDR1 SGHVS, CDR2 FNYEAQ. The CDR3 reads CASSFPQGNNEQYF. In DNA, the CDR3 is TGTGCCAGCAGCTTCCCACAGGGTAACAACGAGCAGTACTTC.

As DNA, the CDR3 is TGTGCCAGCACCAAGACTAGCGGGGGACCCGATACGCAGTATTTT. As protein: CASTKTSGGPDTQYF. The chain couples TRBV6-2 or TRBV6-3 to TRBJ2-3, with 12 bases aligning to TRBD2. Trimming took 7 bases from V and 6 from J; bases not matched to a gene: 8. Germline values: CDR1 MNHEY, CDR2 SVGEGT. CDR3 size: 15 residues.

Details on this clonotype: A much larger clone is a single base away; this may be a read error. The chain employs TRBV5-5 and TRBJ2-3, with 9 bases identical to TRBD2. V lost 10 bases, J lost 2 bases, and 14 bases stayed unmatched. The germline V gene has CDR1 SGHKS and CDR2 YYEKEE (reference sequence). The CDR3 is 16 residues long. CDR3 nucleotides: TGTGCCGGCACCTCCCTAGCGGGGCCTTCCACAGATACGCAGTATTTT. Its translation is CAGTSLAGPSTDTQYF.

This clonotype was counted at least ten times. The chain joins TRBV20-1 to TRBJ2-7; possibly TRBD1 for D (7 bases). Germline CDR1 reads DFQATT; CDR2 reads SNEGSKA (reference sequence). The CDR3 consists of 12 residues. The V and J ends lost 2 bases and 5 bases respectively, with 10 bases between them. CDR3 amino acids: CSARTGEDEQYF. Here the CDR3 DNA reads TGCAGTGCTAGAACAGGGGAGGACGAGCAGTACTTC.

The chain has TRBV7-9 and TRBJ2-5; 9 nucleotides match TRBD2. The V gene's germline CDR1 is SEHNR and CDR2 FQNEAQ (reference sequence). This CDR3 region has 16 residues. V shed 6 bases and J 1 base; nucleotides not matched to a gene: 9. This CDR3 reads CASSRDSSGVQETQYF. In nucleotides, the CDR3 is TGTGCCAGCAGTCGGGACTCTAGCGGGGTCCAAGAGACCCAGTACTTC.

This clonotype was observed a handful of times. The rearrangement uses TRBV13 and TRBJ1-1; the match to TRBD1 covers 9 bases. V gave up 6 bases and J gave up 13 bases; unmatched junction bases: 9. The CDR3 has 12 amino acids. CDR1 PRHDT and CDR2 FYEKMQ come from the germline V gene (reference sequence). Here the CDR3 reads CASRTGTGRDFF. As DNA, the CDR3 is TGTGCCAGCAGGACTGGGACAGGGAGGGATTTCTTT.

The rearrangement uses TRBV29-1 and TRBJ1-1; D is possibly TRBD1 (5 bases). This CDR3 has 12 amino acids. V gave up 2 bases and J gave up 4 bases, with 8 bases separating them. The V gene's germline CDR1 is SQVTM and CDR2 ANQGSEA. CDR3 loop: CSVESGSTEAFF. CDR3 bases: TGCAGCGTTGAATCAGGGTCCACTGAAGCTTTCTTT.

This clonotype was recorded many times. V usage is TRBV7-8 and J usage is TRBJ2-2; D is possibly TRBD1 (5 bases). CDR1 is SGHVS, CDR2 FQNEAQ, per germline. V lost 5 bases to trimming and J lost 2 bases, with 9 bases between them. This CDR3 is built from 14 residues. CDR3 nucleotides: TGTGCCAGCAGCCCAGACAGAAACACCGGGGAGCTGTTTTTT. This translates into CASSPDRNTGELFF. The whole variable domain, filled in from reference TRBV7-8 and TRBJ2-2, reads GAGVSQSPRYKVAKRGQDVALRCDPISGHVSLFWYQQALGQGPEFLTYFQNEAQLDKSGLPSDRFFAERPEGSVSTLKIQRTQQEDSAVYLCASSPDRNTGELFFGEGSRLTVL.